The T cell receptor (beta chain) under discussion was sequenced for a study of OX40 agonist ivuxolimab in advanced cancers. Whole-study context: Past anti-PD-1, anti-PD-L1 or anti-CTLA-4 therapy was accepted, and 40% had received some.

Germline CDR1 and CDR2: LNHDA and SQIVND (reference sequence). The V gene end was trimmed by 6 bases and the J gene end by 6 bases; junction bases not matched to a gene: 11. CDR3 length: 15 amino acids. To note about this clone: Its cognate antigen is unknown.

Study-level points and caveats: By week 6 at 0.1 to 3.0 mg/kg, blood CD4+ and CD8+ T cells had expanded clonally. Low levels of normalized T-cell clonal expansion also appeared in some nonresponders. Which antigen the expanded peripheral T cells recognized is unknown.

The assay was immunoSEQ multiplex PCR, and TCRdb's table has in-frame clones only and misses some. The sample consists of tens of thousands of clones, nearly 90% of them appearing once. The chain recombines TRBV19 with TRBJ1-2; the match to TRBD1 covers 9 bases. This sample comprised CD4+ or CD8+ T cells sorted from blood, obtained in a trial of the OX40 agonist ivuxolimab. This clonotype was obtained from an adult with an advanced solid tumor such as melanoma, head and neck, liver or kidney cancer. The DNA for the CDR3 is TGTGCCAGTAGGGGGACCGGGACAGGGAACCATGGCTACACCTTC. This codes for CASRGTGTGNHGYTF.